This TCR beta chain was sequenced during a study of blood T cell repertoires in COVID-19. The overall study: Sites in the United States, Italy and Spain provided acute and convalescent COVID-19 samples. T cells, B-cell-depleted T cells, or PBMCs supplied cDNA or gDNA.

In germline, CDR1 is SGHRS, CDR2 YFSETQ. This CDR3 is built from 14 residues. The V segment lost 3 bases and the J segment 6 bases; nucleotides outside the gene matches: 7. Sequenced by immunoSEQ multiplex PCR; TCRdb stores in-frame clones only, minus some. The table has 150,000 to 200,000 clones, around four fifths seen once. What was sequenced was peripheral blood. This chain joins TRBV5-1 and TRBJ1-2; 8 bases match TRBD1. The sequence was collected from a woman aged 80 or over with acute or convalescent COVID-19. This CDR3 is CASSSTLTGDGYTF. The CDR3 coding sequence is TGCGCCAGCAGCTCGACTCTGACAGGGGATGGCTACACCTTC.